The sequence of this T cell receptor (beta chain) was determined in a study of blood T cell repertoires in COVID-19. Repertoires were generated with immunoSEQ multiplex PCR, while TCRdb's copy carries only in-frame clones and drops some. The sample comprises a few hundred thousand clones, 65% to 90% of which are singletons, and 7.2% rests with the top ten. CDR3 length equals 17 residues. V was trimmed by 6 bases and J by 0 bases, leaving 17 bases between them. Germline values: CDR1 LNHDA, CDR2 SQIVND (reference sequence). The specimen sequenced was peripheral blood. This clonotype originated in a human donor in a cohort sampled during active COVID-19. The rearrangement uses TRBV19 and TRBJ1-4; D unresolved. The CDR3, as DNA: TGTGCCAGTAGCCCCCTGCGCGGGTTTGCAACTAATGAAAAACTGTTTTTT. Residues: CASSPLRGFATNEKLFF. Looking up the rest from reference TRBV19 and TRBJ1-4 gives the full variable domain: DGGITQSPKYLFRKEGQNVTLSCEQNLNHDAMYWYRQDPGQGLRLIYYSQIVNDFQKGDIAEGYSVSREKKESFPLTVTSAQKNPTAFYLCASSPLRGFATNEKLFFGSGTQLSVL.